This T cell receptor beta chain was found in a study of metastatic and nonmetastatic thyroid tumors. None of the patients had undergone any treatment ahead of thyroid surgery. TCRdb re-clonotyped the PCR reads through MiXCR. Here the sample spans about 14,000 clones, roughly 28% being singletons. Sequenced: tumor tissue. The source is a female donor with papillary thyroid cancer or a benign thyroid nodule (not recorded which). Some clones in this sample may be carry-over from other donors' samples.

This chain's CDR3 is CATATAGGTGELFF. The DNA of the CDR3 is TGTGCCACCGCGACAGCGGGCGGTACCGGGGAGCTGTTTTTT. The chain employs TRBV24-1 and TRBJ2-2, with D maybe TRBD2 (6 bases). Germline assignment: CDR1 KGHDR and CDR2 SFDVKD. Deletions cut 9 bases from V and 5 bases from J, with 15 bases between. The CDR3 covers 14 residues.